These 30 T cell receptor beta chains originate from one sample sequenced in a study of T-cell memory formation after mild COVID-19. TCRdb independently ran MiXCR on the 5' RACE reads; one entry per CDR3 protein. The table shows about 110,000 distinct CDR3 sequences, with more than 15% occurring only once. Source material: PBMCs or a T cell subset sorted from them (not recorded which). The receptors shown here come from an adult woman who had mild COVID-19 (a few samples of this study predate the infection). Cell type and time point are not known.

This clonotype appeared many times. CDR3 DNA: TGTGCCAGCAGTTTAGCGGGACTCGGAGAGACCCAGTACTTC. The encoded protein is CASSLAGLGETQYF. The chain combines TRBV12-3 or TRBV12-4 with TRBJ2-5, with D possibly TRBD2 on 6 matching bases. The CDR3 length is 14 residues. V was pared by 0 bases and J by 4 bases, with 9 bases between.

In this sample, this clonotype turned up many times. The chain employs TRBV7-9 and TRBJ2-7, with 11 bases lining up with TRBD2. The V gene's germline CDR1 is SEHNR and CDR2 FQNEAQ (reference sequence). Losses at the gene ends were 4 bases for V and 5 bases for J; bases not matched to a gene: 13. This CDR3 is built from 17 residues. The CDR3 sequence: CASSSTSGISPFHEQYF. DNA of the CDR3: TGTGCCAGCAGCTCGACTAGCGGGATCTCCCCCTTCCACGAGCAGTACTTC.

The rearrangement joins TRBV9 to TRBJ2-1; weak D call: TRBD1 (6 bases). Germline V gene data show CDR1 as SGDLS and CDR2 as YYNGEE. The CDR3 has 15 residues. Trimming shortened V by 3 bases and J by 7 bases, and 17 bases separated the two germline ends. The DNA of the CDR3 is TGTGCCAGCAGCGGAGGTCCGGGGACAAATAATGAGCAGTTCTTC. Encoded protein: CASSGGPGTNNEQFF.

The V and J genes are TRBV4-1 and TRBJ2-7; 14 positions match TRBD2. CDR3 size: 14 residues. Germline assignment: CDR1 MGHRA and CDR2 YSYEKL. The ends lost 4 bases at V and 7 bases at J; junction bases unmatched: 3. CDR3 bases: TGCGCCAGCAGCCCCCGACTAGCGGGGGGGGAGCAGTACTTC. Encoded protein: CASSPRLAGGEQYF.

The chain links TRBV12-3 or TRBV12-4 to TRBJ2-2; 7 bases match TRBD2. The V and J ends lost 8 bases and 4 bases, in that order; junction bases with no gene match: 10. The CDR3 contains 15 residues. The CDR3 spells CASGAFAGVTGELFF. The CDR3 DNA reads as TGTGCCAGCGGTGCGTTTGCGGGAGTCACCGGGGAGCTGTTTTTT.

The chain joins TRBV9 to TRBJ2-2; 7 bases align to TRBD2. This CDR3 comprises 16 residues. Germline V gives CDR1 SGDLS, CDR2 YYNGEE. Unmatched junction bases numbered 4, after V lost 2 bases and J lost 0 bases. The CDR3 loop reads CASSVRRGTNTGELFF. CDR3 in DNA: TGTGCCAGCAGCGTGCGGCGGGGGACGAACACCGGGGAGCTGTTTTTT.

This clonotype was counted a few times. The chain is built from TRBV5-1 and TRBJ2-7; D call uncertain. The CDR3 has 12 amino acids. The V end lost 4 bases, the J end lost 5 bases, and 10 bases lay between the germline ends. The germline V gene has CDR1 SGHRS and CDR2 YFSETQ. CDR3 loop: CASSRSRNEQYF. CDR3 nucleotide sequence: TGCGCCAGCAGCCGTAGTCGGAACGAGCAGTACTTC.

V gene TRBV4-2 combines with J gene TRBJ2-7; either TRBD1 or TRBD2 may supply D (5 bases each). CDR3 length: 15 residues. Trimming removed 3 bases at V and 3 bases at J, with 15 bases between. The V gene's germline CDR1 is LGHNA and CDR2 YNFKEQ. The CDR3 bases are TGTGCCAGCAGCCAGGGAACGGGACGGGGCTACGAGCAGTACTTC. Its protein is CASSQGTGRGYEQYF.

At least ten counts were recorded for this clonotype. The rearrangement uses TRBV7-6 and TRBJ2-3; 8 bases match TRBD2. The germline V gene encodes CDR1 SGHVS and CDR2 FNYEAQ. Unmatched junction bases numbered 4, after V lost 5 bases and J lost 0 bases. This CDR3 region has 15 residues. The CDR3 DNA reads TGTGCCAGCAGCGTGAGCGGGGGTAGCACAGATACGCAGTATTTT. Its translation is CASSVSGGSTDTQYF.

In this sample, this clonotype turned up a few times. The rearrangement joins TRBV7-9 to TRBJ2-4, with D possibly being TRBD1 or TRBD2 (5 bases each). Germline V gene sequence: CDR1 SEHNR, CDR2 FQNEAQ (reference sequence). V lost 1 base, J lost 9 bases, and 22 bases lay in between. This CDR3 has 17 amino acids. The CDR3 reads CASSLERAGTDEGIQYF. In DNA, the CDR3 is TGTGCCAGCAGCTTAGAACGGGCAGGGACGGATGAAGGCATTCAGTACTTC.

The rearrangement links TRBV19 to TRBJ1-4; perhaps TRBD1 as D (5 bases). The CDR3 length is 13 residues. V gave up 5 bases and J gave up 3 bases, with 7 bases separating them. Germline V CDR1 and CDR2: LNHDA, SQIVND (reference sequence). CDR3 coding DNA: TGTGCCAGTAGTTCCAGGGCTAATGAAAAACTGTTTTTT. The encoded protein is CASSSRANEKLFF.

V usage is TRBV27 and J usage is TRBJ2-7; the D is unclear. This CDR3 comprises 12 residues. Germline V CDR1 and CDR2: MNHEY, SMNVEV (reference sequence). Trimming left V 8 bases short and J 3 bases short, with 11 bases between. The CDR3 sequence is CASGAGVYEQYF. Written as DNA, the CDR3 is TGTGCCAGCGGAGCAGGAGTCTACGAGCAGTACTTC.

This clonotype occurred a few times. The chain recombines TRBV7-9 with TRBJ1-1, with TRBD1 as a possible D gene (5 bases). The V and J ends lost 8 bases and 8 bases respectively, with 21 bases between them. Germline V gene lookup returns CDR1 SEHNR and CDR2 FQNEAQ (reference sequence). This CDR3 is built from 14 residues. The CDR3 is CASPQLTEGTEAFF. CDR3 nucleotide sequence: TGTGCCAGCCCCCAACTTACAGAGGGGACCGAAGCTTTCTTT.

V gene TRBV12-3 or TRBV12-4 combines with J gene TRBJ1-4; no clear D. The CDR3 is made up of 13 amino acids. Between the trimmed V and J ends, which lost 5 bases and 6 bases, there was a span of 10 bases. The CDR3 reads CASSRWEDEKLFF. CDR3 DNA sequence: TGTGCCAGCAGTCGCTGGGAGGATGAAAAACTGTTTTTT.

There are a few counts of this clonotype. The chain uses TRBV10-3 and TRBJ2-1, with a weak D call TRBD1 (5 bases). CDR3 size: 14 residues. V shed 0 bases and J shed 7 bases, with 10 bases lying between them. The V gene's germline CDR1 is ENHRY and CDR2 SYGVKD. The CDR3 bases are TGTGCCATCAGTGAGTCGTCGGCAGGGAATGAGCAGTTCTTC. Its protein is CAISESSAGNEQFF.

J is TRBJ1-2 and V is TRBV7-9, with D unresolved. The CDR3 has 14 amino acids. Per the germline V gene, CDR1 is SEHNR and CDR2 is FQNEAQ (reference sequence). V lost 0 bases and J lost 8, with 13 bases in between. Written as DNA, the CDR3 is TGTGCCAGCAGCTTAGCGTCTTGGGAGGACGGCTACACCTTC. It encodes CASSLASWEDGYTF.

This clonotype has a handful of counts. The chain uses TRBV4-3 and TRBJ1-2, with D possibly being TRBD1 (6 bases). Germline lookup yields CDR1 LGHNA and CDR2 YSLEER. There are 15 residues in the CDR3. V lost 1 base to trimming and J lost 8 bases, with 17 bases between them. The CDR3 loop is CASSQVRQENFGYTF. As DNA, the CDR3 is TGCGCCAGCAGCCAAGTTCGACAGGAGAACTTCGGCTACACCTTC.

This clonotype has only a few counts. The gene calls are TRBV7-9 and TRBJ2-7, with a tentative D call TRBD1 (5 bases). Trimming took off 3 bases at V and 6 bases at J, with 9 bases between the two ends. The CDR3 loop spans 12 amino acids. In germline, CDR1 is SEHNR, CDR2 FQNEAQ (reference sequence). The CDR3 region is CASSFLGVEQYF. The CDR3 bases are TGTGCCAGCAGCTTTCTAGGGGTCGAGCAGTACTTC.

In its sample, this clonotype was seen a few times. The chain recombines TRBV7-9 with TRBJ2-7; TRBD2 aligns across 8 bases. Per the germline V gene, CDR1 is SEHNR and CDR2 is FQNEAQ (reference sequence). CDR3 size: 13 residues. The V and J ends lost 3 bases and 7 bases, in that order; junction bases with no gene match: 5. The CDR3 loop reads CASSFGTSDEQYF. The CDR3 DNA follows: TGTGCCAGCAGCTTCGGGACTAGTGATGAGCAGTACTTC.

This clonotype was seen a single time. V usage is TRBV19 and J usage is TRBJ2-1; 14 bases map to TRBD2. Germline CDR1 and CDR2: LNHDA and SQIVND (reference sequence). The CDR3 is made up of 14 amino acids. The V segment lost 4 bases and the J segment 8 bases; nucleotides outside the gene matches: 1. The CDR3 sequence is CASSTGLAGDEQFF. CDR3 DNA: TGTGCCAGTAGTACGGGACTAGCGGGAGATGAGCAGTTCTTC.

This chain connects TRBV20-1 to TRBJ2-5; 7 nucleotides line up with TRBD2. The CDR3 is 16 amino acids. Trimming at V came to 1 base and at J to 0 bases, leaving 8 bases not matched to a gene. CDR1 is DFQATT and CDR2 is SNEGSKA in the germline V gene (reference sequence). The CDR3 DNA sequence: TGCAGTGCTAGAGCGTTTGGAGCGGGGCACCAAGAGACCCAGTACTTC. Encoded protein: CSARAFGAGHQETQYF.

About this clonotype itself: A much larger clone differs from this one at a single base, so this may be a read error. The rearrangement links TRBV11-3 to TRBJ2-1; tentatively, D is TRBD2 (5 bases). This CDR3 has 16 amino acids. V was clipped by 0 bases and J by 3 bases, with 12 bases between them. From germline, CDR1 is SGHNT and CDR2 YENEEA. The CDR3 DNA is TGTGCCAGCAGCTTAGATTACCGGGGTGGCTACAATGAGCAGTTCTTC. Encoded protein: CASSLDYRGGYNEQFF. The full variable domain, with the rest looked up from reference TRBV11-3 and TRBJ2-1, is EAGVVQSPRYKIIEKKQPVAFWCNPISGHNTLYWYLQNLGQGPELLIRYENEEAVDDSQLPKDRFSAERLKGVDSTLKIQPAELGDSAVYLCASSLDYRGGYNEQFFGPGTRLTVL.

The rearrangement uses TRBV12-3 or TRBV12-4 and TRBJ2-7; D is perhaps TRBD1 (5 bases). The CDR3 contains 13 residues. Trimming stripped 2 bases from V and 5 bases from J, with 10 bases between. CDR3 coding DNA: TGTGCCAGCAGTTTATCCAGGGTAGACGAGCAGTACTTC. It translates to CASSLSRVDEQYF.

This clonotype was seen only a few times. This chain uses TRBV7-9 with TRBJ1-1, with D hard to call. The length of the CDR3 is 14 residues. Trimming removed 0 bases from V and 3 bases from J, with 8 bases in between. Germline V CDR1 and CDR2: SEHNR, FQNEAQ (reference sequence). This CDR3 reads CASSLASVDTEAFF. CDR3 nucleotides: TGTGCCAGCAGCTTAGCCTCAGTGGACACTGAAGCTTTCTTT. Together with reference TRBV7-9 and TRBJ1-1, the CDR3 gives the full variable domain: DTGVSQNPRHKITKRGQNVTFRCDPISEHNRLYWYRQTLGQGPEFLTYFQNEAQLEKSRLLSDRFSAERPKGSFSTLEIQRTEQGDSAMYLCASSLASVDTEAFFGQGTRLTVV.

This clonotype turned up a few times. The rearrangement joins TRBV5-1 to TRBJ2-7; D uncertain. The CDR3 runs to 14 residues. Between the trimmed V and J ends, which lost 0 bases and 2 bases, there was a span of 9 bases. The germline gives CDR1 SGHRS, CDR2 YFSETQ. CDR3 DNA sequence: TGCGCCAGCAGCTTGGCGGGTTTCGCCTACGAGCAGTACTTC. Its protein is CASSLAGFAYEQYF.

The chain joins TRBV20-1 to TRBJ2-2; D ambiguous. In germline, CDR1 is DFQATT, CDR2 SNEGSKA (reference sequence). This CDR3 is built from 15 residues. Trimming pared 3 bases from V and 6 bases from J, leaving 17 bases between. The CDR3, as DNA: TGCAGTGCTAGTCTCGGTCCACGGCTGGCCGGGGAGCTGTTTTTT. Its protein is CSASLGPRLAGELFF.

The table lists this clonotype with a few counts. This sequence joins TRBV6-2 or TRBV6-3 and TRBJ2-7; D call uncertain. CDR1 MNHEY and CDR2 SVGEGT come from the germline V gene. This CDR3 region has 12 residues. V dropped 1 base and J dropped 2 bases, with 3 bases sitting between them. The CDR3 DNA reads as TGTGCCAGCAGTTACTTAGCCTACGAGCAGTACTTC. Protein: CASSYLAYEQYF.

This clonotype has a handful of counts. The chain combines TRBV19 with TRBJ1-1, with D uncertain. The CDR3 spans 14 residues. Trimming cost V 2 bases and J 1 base, with 8 bases left between them. CDR1 and CDR2 from the germline V gene are LNHDA and SQIVND (reference sequence). As DNA, the CDR3 is TGTGCCAGTAGTATAACGGCAGCGAACACTGAAGCTTTCTTT. This gives the protein CASSITAANTEAFF. The full variable domain, rest sourced from reference TRBV19 and TRBJ1-1, is DGGITQSPKYLFRKEGQNVTLSCEQNLNHDAMYWYRQDPGQGLRLIYYSQIVNDFQKGDIAEGYSVSREKKESFPLTVTSAQKNPTAFYLCASSITAANTEAFFGQGTRLTVV.

This clonotype was observed at least ten times. This rearrangement joins TRBV7-2 to TRBJ2-7, with D perhaps TRBD2 (6 bases). This CDR3 has 15 amino acids. V lost 3 bases and J lost 5, with 17 bases in between. Germline V lookup: CDR1 SGHTA, CDR2 FQGNSA. Here the CDR3 DNA reads TGTGCCAGCAGCTTGGGTGTACTAGCTGGGGACGAGCAGTACTTC. This encodes CASSLGVLAGDEQYF.

This chain connects TRBV27 to TRBJ1-2; 7 nucleotides agree with TRBD1. The CDR3 covers 17 residues. Germline lookup yields CDR1 MNHEY and CDR2 SMNVEV (reference sequence). V was clipped by 4 bases and J by 0 bases; unmatched bases: 11. The CDR3 spells CASSSRDSGSANYGYTF. CDR3 DNA: TGTGCCAGCAGTTCCCGGGACAGCGGATCAGCTAACTATGGCTACACCTTC.